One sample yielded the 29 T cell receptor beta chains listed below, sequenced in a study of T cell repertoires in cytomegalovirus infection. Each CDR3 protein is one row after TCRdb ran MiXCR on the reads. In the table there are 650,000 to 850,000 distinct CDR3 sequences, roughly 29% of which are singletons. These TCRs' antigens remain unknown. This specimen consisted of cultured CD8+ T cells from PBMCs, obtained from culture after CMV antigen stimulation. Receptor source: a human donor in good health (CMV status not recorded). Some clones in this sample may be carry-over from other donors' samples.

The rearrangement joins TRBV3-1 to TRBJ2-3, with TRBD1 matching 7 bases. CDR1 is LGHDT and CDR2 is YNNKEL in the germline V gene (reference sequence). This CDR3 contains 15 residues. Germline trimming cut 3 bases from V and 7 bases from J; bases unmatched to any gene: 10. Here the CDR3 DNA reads TGTGCCAGCAGCCATACTGGAGACAGGGTACATACGCAGTATTTT. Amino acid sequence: CASSHTGDRVHTQYF.

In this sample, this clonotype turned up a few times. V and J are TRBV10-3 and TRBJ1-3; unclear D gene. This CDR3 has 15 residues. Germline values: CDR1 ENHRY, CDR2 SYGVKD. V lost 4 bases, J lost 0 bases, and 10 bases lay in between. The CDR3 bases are TGTGCCATCAGTGGGCAGATCGACTCTGGAAACACCATATATTTT. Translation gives CAISGQIDSGNTIYF.

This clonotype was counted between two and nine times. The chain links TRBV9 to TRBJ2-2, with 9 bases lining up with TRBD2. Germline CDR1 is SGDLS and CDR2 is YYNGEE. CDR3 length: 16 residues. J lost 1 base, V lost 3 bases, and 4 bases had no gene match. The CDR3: CASSGSSGGNTGELFF. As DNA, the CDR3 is TGTGCCAGCAGCGGGAGTAGCGGGGGGAACACCGGGGAGCTGTTTTTT.

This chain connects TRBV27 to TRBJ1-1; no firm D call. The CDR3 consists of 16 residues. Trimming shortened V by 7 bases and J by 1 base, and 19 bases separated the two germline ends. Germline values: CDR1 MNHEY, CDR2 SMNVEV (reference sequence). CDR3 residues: CASTSRRQDSNTEAFF. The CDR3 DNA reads TGTGCCAGCACCTCGCGGCGTCAGGATTCGAACACTGAAGCTTTCTTT.

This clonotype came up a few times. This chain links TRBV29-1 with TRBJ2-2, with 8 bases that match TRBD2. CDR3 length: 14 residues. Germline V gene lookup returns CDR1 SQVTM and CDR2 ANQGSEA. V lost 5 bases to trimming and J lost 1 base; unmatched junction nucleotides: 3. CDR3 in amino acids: CSVYGGENTGELFF. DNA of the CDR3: TGCAGCGTTTACGGGGGGGAGAACACCGGGGAGCTGTTTTTT.

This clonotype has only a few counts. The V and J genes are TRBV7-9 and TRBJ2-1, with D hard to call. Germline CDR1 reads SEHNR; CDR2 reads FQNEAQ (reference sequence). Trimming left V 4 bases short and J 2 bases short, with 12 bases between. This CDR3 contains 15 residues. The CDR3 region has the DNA TGTGCCAGCAGCTCTAAAAGGGTCCCCTACAATGAGCAGTTCTTC. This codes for CASSSKRVPYNEQFF.

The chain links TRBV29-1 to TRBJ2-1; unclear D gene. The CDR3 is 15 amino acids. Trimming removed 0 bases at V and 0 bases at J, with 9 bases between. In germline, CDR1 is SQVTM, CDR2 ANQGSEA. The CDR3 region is CSVEDPRSSYNEQFF. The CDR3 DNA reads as TGCAGCGTTGAAGATCCCAGGAGCTCCTACAATGAGCAGTTCTTC.

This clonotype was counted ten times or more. The CDR3 sequence is CASSLREMEKLFF. The CDR3, as DNA: TGTGCCAGCAGTTTACGAGAGATGGAAAAACTGTTTTTT. J is TRBJ1-4 and V is TRBV6-1; D unresolved. The CDR3 loop spans 13 amino acids. With 5 bases removed from V and 8 bases from J, the gap between germline ends came to 12 bases. Germline assignment: CDR1 MNHNS and CDR2 SASEGT.

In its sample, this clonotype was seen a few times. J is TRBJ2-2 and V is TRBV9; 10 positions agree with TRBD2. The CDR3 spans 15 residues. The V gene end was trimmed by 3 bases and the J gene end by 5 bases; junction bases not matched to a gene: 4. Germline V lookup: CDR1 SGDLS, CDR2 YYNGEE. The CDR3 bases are TGTGCCAGCAGCGATTTAGCGGGGGGTACCGGGGAGCTGTTTTTT. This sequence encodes CASSDLAGGTGELFF.

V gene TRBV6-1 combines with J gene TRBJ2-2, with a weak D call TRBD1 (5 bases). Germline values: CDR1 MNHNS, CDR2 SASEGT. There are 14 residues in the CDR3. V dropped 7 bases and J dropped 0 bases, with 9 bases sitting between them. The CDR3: CASMDISNTGELFF. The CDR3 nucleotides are TGTGCCAGCATGGACATTTCGAACACCGGGGAGCTGTTTTTT.

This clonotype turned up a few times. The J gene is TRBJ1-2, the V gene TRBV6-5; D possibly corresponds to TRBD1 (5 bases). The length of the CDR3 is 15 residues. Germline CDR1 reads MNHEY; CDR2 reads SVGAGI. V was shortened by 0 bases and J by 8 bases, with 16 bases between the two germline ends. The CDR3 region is CASSYSGHENRGYTF. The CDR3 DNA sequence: TGTGCCAGCAGTTACTCTGGACACGAAAATAGGGGCTACACCTTC.

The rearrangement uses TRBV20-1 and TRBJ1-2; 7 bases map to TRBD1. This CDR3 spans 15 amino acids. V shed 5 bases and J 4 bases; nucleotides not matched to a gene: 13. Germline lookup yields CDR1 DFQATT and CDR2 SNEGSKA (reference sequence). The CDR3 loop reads CSADTGTANIYGYTF. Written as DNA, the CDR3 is TGCAGTGCTGATACCGGGACAGCCAATATCTATGGCTACACCTTC.

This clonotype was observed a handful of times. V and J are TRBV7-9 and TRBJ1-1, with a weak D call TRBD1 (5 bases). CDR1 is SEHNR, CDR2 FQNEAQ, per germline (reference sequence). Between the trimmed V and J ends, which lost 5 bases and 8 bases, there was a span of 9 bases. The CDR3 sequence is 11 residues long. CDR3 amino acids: CASSMTVEAFF. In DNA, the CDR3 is TGTGCCAGCAGCATGACAGTGGAAGCTTTCTTT.

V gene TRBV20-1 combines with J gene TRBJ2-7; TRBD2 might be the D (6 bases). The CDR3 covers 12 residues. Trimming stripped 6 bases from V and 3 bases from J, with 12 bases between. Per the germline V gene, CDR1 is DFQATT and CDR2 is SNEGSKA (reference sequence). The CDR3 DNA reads TGCAGTGCAACGGACGGGGGCTACGAGCAGTACTTC. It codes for CSATDGGYEQYF.

The CDR3 protein is CASSLLAGGGIRSYEQYV. CDR3 nucleotides: TGTGCCAGCAGCTTATTAGCGGGGGGGGGTATTCGATCCTACGAGCAGTACGTC. The V and J genes are TRBV9 and TRBJ2-7; 11 nucleotides agree with TRBD2. In germline, CDR1 is SGDLS, CDR2 YYNGEE. The length of the CDR3 is 18 residues. V lost 4 bases, J lost 1 base, and 13 bases stayed unmatched.

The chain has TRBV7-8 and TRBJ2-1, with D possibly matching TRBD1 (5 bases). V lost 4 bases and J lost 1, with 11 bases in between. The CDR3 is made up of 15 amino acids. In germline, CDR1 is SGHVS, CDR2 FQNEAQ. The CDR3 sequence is CASSSAGYSYNEQFF. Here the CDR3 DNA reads TGTGCCAGCAGCTCTGCAGGGTATTCCTACAATGAGCAGTTCTTC. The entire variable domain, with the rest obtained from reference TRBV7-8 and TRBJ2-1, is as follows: GAGVSQSPRYKVAKRGQDVALRCDPISGHVSLFWYQQALGQGPEFLTYFQNEAQLDKSGLPSDRFFAERPEGSVSTLKIQRTQQEDSAVYLCASSSAGYSYNEQFFGPGTRLTVL.

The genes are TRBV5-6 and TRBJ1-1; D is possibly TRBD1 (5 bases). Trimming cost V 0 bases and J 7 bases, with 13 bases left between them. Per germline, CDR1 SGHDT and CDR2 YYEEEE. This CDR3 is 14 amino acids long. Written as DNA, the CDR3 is TGTGCCAGCAGCTTGGCCTACCGGGGGGATGAAGCTTTCTTT. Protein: CASSLAYRGDEAFF.

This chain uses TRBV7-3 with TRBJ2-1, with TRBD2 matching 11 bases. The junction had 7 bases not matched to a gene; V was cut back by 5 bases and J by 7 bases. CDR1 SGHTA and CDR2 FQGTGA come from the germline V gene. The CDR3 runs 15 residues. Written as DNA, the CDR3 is TGTGCCAGCAGCCTTATAGCGGGGGGGCTTAATGAGCAGTTCTTC. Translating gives CASSLIAGGLNEQFF. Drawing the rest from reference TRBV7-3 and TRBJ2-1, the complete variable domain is GAGVSQTPSNKVTEKGKYVELRCDPISGHTALYWYRQSLGQGPEFLIYFQGTGAADDSGLPNDRFFAVRPEGSVSTLKIQRTERGDSAVYLCASSLIAGGLNEQFFGPGTRLTVL.

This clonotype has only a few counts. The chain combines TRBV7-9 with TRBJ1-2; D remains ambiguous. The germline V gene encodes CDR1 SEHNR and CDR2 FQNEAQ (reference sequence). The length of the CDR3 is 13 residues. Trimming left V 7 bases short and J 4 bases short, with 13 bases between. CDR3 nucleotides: TGTGCCAGCACCGCCCGGGCCGCCTATGGCTACACCTTC. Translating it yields CASTARAAYGYTF.

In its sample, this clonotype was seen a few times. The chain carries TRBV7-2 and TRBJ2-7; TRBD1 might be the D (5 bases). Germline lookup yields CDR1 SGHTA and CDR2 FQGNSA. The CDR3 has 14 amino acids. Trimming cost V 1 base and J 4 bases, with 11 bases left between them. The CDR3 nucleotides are TGTGCCAGCAGCTTAGGGGGCACAGGATACGAGCAGTACGTC. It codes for CASSLGGTGYEQYV.

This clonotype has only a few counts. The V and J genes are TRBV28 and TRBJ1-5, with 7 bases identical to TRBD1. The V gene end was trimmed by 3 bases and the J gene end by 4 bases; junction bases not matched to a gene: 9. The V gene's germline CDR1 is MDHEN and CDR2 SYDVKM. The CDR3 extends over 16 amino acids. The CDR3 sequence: CASSFRQGKANQPQHF. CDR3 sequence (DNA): TGTGCCAGCAGTTTCAGACAGGGAAAGGCTAATCAGCCCCAGCATTTT. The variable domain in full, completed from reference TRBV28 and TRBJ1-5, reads DVKVTQSSRYLVKRTGEKVFLECVQDMDHENMFWYRQDPGLGLRLIYFSYDVKMKEKGDIPEGYSVSREKKERFSLILESASTNQTSMYLCASSFRQGKANQPQHFGDGTRLSIL.

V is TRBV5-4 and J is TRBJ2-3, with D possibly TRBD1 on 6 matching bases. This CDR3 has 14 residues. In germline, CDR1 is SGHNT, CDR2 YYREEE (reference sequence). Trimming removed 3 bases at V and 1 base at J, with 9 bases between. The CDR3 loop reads CASSSDSRTDTQYF. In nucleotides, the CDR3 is TGTGCCAGCAGCTCGGACAGTCGCACAGATACGCAGTATTTT.

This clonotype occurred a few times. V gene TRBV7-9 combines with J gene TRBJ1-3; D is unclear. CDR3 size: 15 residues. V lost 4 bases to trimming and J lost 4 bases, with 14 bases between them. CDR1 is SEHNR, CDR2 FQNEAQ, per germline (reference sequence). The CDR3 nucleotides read TGTGCCAGCAGCTCGACCGGACGTGTGGGAAACACCATATATTTT. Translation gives CASSSTGRVGNTIYF.

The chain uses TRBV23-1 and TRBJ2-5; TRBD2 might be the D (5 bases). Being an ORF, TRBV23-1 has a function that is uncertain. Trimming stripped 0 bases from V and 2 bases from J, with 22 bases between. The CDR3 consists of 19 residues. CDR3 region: CASSQSRLAPPRLQETQYF. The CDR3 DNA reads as TGCGCCAGCAGTCAATCGCGTCTAGCCCCGCCAAGGCTACAAGAGACCCAGTACTTC.

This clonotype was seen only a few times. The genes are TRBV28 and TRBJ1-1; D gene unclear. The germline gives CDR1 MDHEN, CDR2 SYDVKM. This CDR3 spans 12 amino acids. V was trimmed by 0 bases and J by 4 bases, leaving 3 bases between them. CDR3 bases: TGTGCCAGCAGTTTATGGGTCACTGAAGCTTTCTTT. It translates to CASSLWVTEAFF.

The CDR3: CAISDSTGAKHEAFF. Here the CDR3 DNA reads TGTGCCATCAGTGATTCGACAGGGGCTAAGCATGAAGCTTTCTTT. The rearrangement links TRBV10-3 to TRBJ1-1, with 8 bases lining up with TRBD1. Germline V lookup: CDR1 ENHRY, CDR2 SYGVKD. CDR3 length: 15 amino acids. Losses at the gene ends were 3 bases for V and 7 bases for J; bases not matched to a gene: 10.

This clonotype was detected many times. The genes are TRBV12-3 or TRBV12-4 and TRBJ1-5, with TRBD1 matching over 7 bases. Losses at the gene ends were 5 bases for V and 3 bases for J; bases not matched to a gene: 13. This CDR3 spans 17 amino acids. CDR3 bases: TGTGCCAGCAGTCTCCACTTGGGTGACAGGGTCAATCAGCCCCAGCATTTT. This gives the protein CASSLHLGDRVNQPQHF.

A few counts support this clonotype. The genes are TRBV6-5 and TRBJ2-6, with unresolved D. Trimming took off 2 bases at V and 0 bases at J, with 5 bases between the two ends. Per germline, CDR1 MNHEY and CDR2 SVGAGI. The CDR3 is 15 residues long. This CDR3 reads CASSYKSSGANVLTF. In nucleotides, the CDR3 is TGTGCCAGCAGTTACAAGAGCTCTGGGGCCAACGTCCTGACTTTC.

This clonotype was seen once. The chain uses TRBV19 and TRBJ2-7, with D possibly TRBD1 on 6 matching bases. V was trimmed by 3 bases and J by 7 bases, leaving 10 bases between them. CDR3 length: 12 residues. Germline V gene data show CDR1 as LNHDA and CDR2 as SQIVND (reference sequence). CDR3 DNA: TGTGCCAGTAGTATCAGGGGAAAGGAGCAGTACTTC. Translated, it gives CASSIRGKEQYF.